This note documents a single TCR beta chain sequence. A few counts support this clonotype. Its antigen remains undetermined. Per-base qualities were not stored, and no clone one base away is much larger. Libraries of naive CD8 T cells were generated from roughly 21,000 to 960,000 sorted cells, with 10%, 30% or 50% of the purified RNA used. Naive CD8 T cells, defined as CD8+CD4-CCR7+CD45RA+, were FACS-sorted into RLT Plus buffer on a BD FACSAria II. To test detection sensitivity, Jurkat RNA equivalent to ten TCR copies was spiked into samples of about 19,000-1,000,000 naive CD8 T cells. Enrichment of CD8 T cells was performed with RosetteSep CD8+ T Cell Enrichment Cocktail and Ficoll-Paque, after which ACK red cell lysis was carried out. This entry belongs to a study of molecular identifiers for immune sequencing clone quantification (dated by TCRdb to 2017 to 2018). Study-level background: For a replicate experiment, RNA from roughly 18,000 or 92,000 naive CD8 T cells was divided into five aliquots, and four of the five aliquots were sequenced. This methods study benchmarked molecular-identifier clustering-based TCR repertoire sequencing (MIDCIRS) and TCR RNA copy counting, using CD8 T cells to do so. Summary of the overall study and its limitations: The naive libraries included spiked-in Jurkat TCR RNA (fewer than 11 copies' worth), and this Jurkat TCR RNA is not part of the donor repertoire. Spiked-in Jurkat TCR RNA equivalent to a single cell was reported to be detectable even among approximately 1 million naive CD8 T cells. When barcode sub-clustering was not used, chimeric consensus sequences inflated TCR diversity, with chimeras reaching as high as 47%. The sizes of highly expanded clones could end up underestimated when identical TCR molecules share a barcode. Modeling gave about three recovered TCR RNA copies per cell versus 9.5 to 10 by digital PCR, implying approximately 30% capture efficiency. Clones above 20 RNA copies held over 97% of molecules in CMV-specific effector cells but under 1% in naive cells.

The library was generated by PCR. Data came from a NextSeq 500. Bulk TCR libraries were generated as previously described, with the TCR primers listed in Table S5 used. Purification of total RNA was performed with the Qiagen AllPrep DNA/RNA kit. Before analysis, reads from multiple sequencing runs of one library were combined. In the source study's methods: Reads were retained only if their TCR constant sequence matched exactly, and those retained reads were trimmed to 150 nt and grouped according to their 12-nt molecular barcodes. Within each barcode group, reads were sub-clustered at a 15% Levenshtein threshold, and quality-weighted consensus sequences were built per RNA molecule. Non-functional sequences were excluded, and lower-count sequences lying one edit away from another sequence were also excluded. Barcode sub-clusters with fewer than 20% of the maximum read count were removed, based on fitting two negative binomial distributions. The raw public reads went through TCRdb reprocessing: fastp at Q25, MiXCR clone calling, in-frame beta chains kept. Merged by CDR3 protein, the rows form single entries marked with the most common genes and DNA. These V and J calls are TCRdb output, not the study's own analysis. The sample table contains roughly 9,800 distinct CDR3 sequences; only one count was recorded for about 20% of them. The ten largest clones take up around 1.5% of the sample.

V was cut back by 6 bases and J by 3 bases, leaving a gap of 17 bases between them. Its CDR3 holds 15 amino acids, cysteine through phenylalanine. The only DNA kept is the CDR3, 45 bases in frame from the first base. The germline V gene sets CDR1 to SGHDT and CDR2 to YYEEEE. In this chain, TRBV5-6 is recombined with TRBJ2-3, with a tentative D gene TRBD2 over 6 matching bases. The specimen sequenced was naive CD8+ T cells from blood, with Jurkat cell RNA spiked in. The sample's cell subset or site label is to be understood as: FACS-sorted CD8+CD4-CCR7+CD45RA+ naive T cells. This TCR was sampled from a human donor in good health. Some libraries in this study had Jurkat cell RNA spiked in. The CDR3 corresponds to CASTIPSGVTDTQYF. In nucleotide form, the sequence is TGTGCCAGCACCATACCCTCGGGGGTAACAGATACGCAGTATTTT.